This entry lists 9 T cell receptor beta chains sequenced from one sample in a study of T cells in Graves' hyperthyroidism and ophthalmopathy. The CDR3 regions of TCR beta were amplified from RNA transcripts. RT-PCR in the first round (using the HTBI primer set) targeted the TCR CDR3. In TCRdb, the multiplex PCR reads were re-called with MiXCR into one record per CDR3 protein. The sample comprises about 290,000 distinct CDR3 sequences, 16% of which are singletons, and around 35% rests with the top ten. Material for sequencing was blood. These receptors were obtained from a man aged 30 to 45 with Graves' hyperthyroidism.

The table lists this clonotype with many counts. V usage is TRBV12-3 or TRBV12-4 and J usage is TRBJ2-5; possible D gene TRBD1, 6 bases. The CDR3 spans 14 residues. The ends were cut back, 5 bases at V and 5 bases at J, with 15 bases in the middle. CDR3 loop: CASSVQGAMETQYF. CDR3 nucleotides: TGTGCCAGCAGTGTACAGGGTGCTATGGAGACCCAGTACTTC.

This clonotype was recorded many times. The chain employs TRBV20-1 and TRBJ1-5; 7 bases agree with TRBD1. Trimming at V came to 3 bases and at J to 5 bases, leaving 7 bases not matched to a gene. Germline V lookup: CDR1 DFQATT, CDR2 SNEGSKA (reference sequence). The CDR3 is made up of 14 amino acids. In DNA form, the CDR3 reads TGCAGTGCTAGTCCGGGGGACAGCGATCAGCCCCAGCATTTT. Translating it yields CSASPGDSDQPQHF.

This clonotype was picked up many times. This chain links TRBV7-3 with TRBJ2-4; D possibly uses TRBD1 or TRBD2 (6 bases each). CDR3 length: 16 amino acids. Germline V CDR1 and CDR2: SGHTA, FQGTGA. Deletions cut 5 bases from V and 1 base from J, with 15 bases between. The CDR3 DNA reads as TGTGCCAGCAGCCTTCAAGGAGGGGGGGCCAAAAACATTCAGTACTTC. This gives the protein CASSLQGGGAKNIQYF.

The J gene is TRBJ1-5, the V gene TRBV11-2; no reliable D call. Germline-derived CDR1 and CDR2 are SGHAT and FQNNGV. The CDR3 totals 15 residues. Trimming shortened V by 2 bases and J by 4 bases, and 12 bases separated the two germline ends. For the CDR3, the DNA is TGTGCCAGCAGCTTATTGCCGACGGTAAATCAGCCCCAGCATTTT. Encoded protein: CASSLLPTVNQPQHF.

This clonotype came up many times. The chain has TRBV20-1 and TRBJ2-7; 7 nucleotides match TRBD1. This CDR3 has 14 amino acids. With 4 bases clipped from V and 4 bases from J, the junction kept 10 bases outside the gene matches. Germline CDR1 is DFQATT and CDR2 is SNEGSKA (reference sequence). The CDR3 DNA follows: TGCAGTGCTACTAAACGGGACAGAGGATACGAGCAGTACTTC. This sequence encodes CSATKRDRGYEQYF.

This clonotype occurred many times. This chain links TRBV18 with TRBJ2-5, with D possibly called TRBD1 or TRBD2 (7 bases each). The germline CDR1 and CDR2 sequences are KGHSH and LQKENI. V lost 6 bases and J 3 bases, leaving 17 bases between the germline ends. The CDR3 spans 15 residues. CDR3 DNA sequence: TGTGCCAGCTCGCCTCACAGGGGAGGGGAAGAGACCCAGTACTTC. It specifies CASSPHRGGEETQYF.

This clonotype has a single count. The junction departs from the called germline gene at one end, perhaps through a read error. V is TRBV3-1 and J is TRBJ2-1; 7 nucleotides match TRBD2. Germline lookup yields CDR1 LGHDT and CDR2 YNNKEL (reference sequence). This CDR3 is 17 amino acids long. Here the CDR3 DNA reads TGTGCCAACAGCCCGACTAGCCCAAAGAGCTCCTACAATGAGCAGTTCTTC. It translates to CANSPTSPKSSYNEQFF.

This clonotype was found many times. This sequence joins TRBV12-3 or TRBV12-4 and TRBJ2-3, with D unresolved. Trimming took 5 bases from V and 2 from J, leaving 17 bases between them. This CDR3 comprises 16 residues. DNA for the CDR3: TGTGCCAGCAGTCGCAATGTTGGCGGCCTCACAGATACGCAGTATTTT. This translates into CASSRNVGGLTDTQYF.

The J gene is TRBJ2-1, the V gene TRBV6-2 or TRBV6-3; D ambiguous. The V end lost 8 bases, the J end lost 9 bases, and 23 bases lay between the germline ends. In germline, CDR1 is MNHEY, CDR2 SVGEGT. CDR3 length equals 15 residues. In nucleotides, the CDR3 is TGTGCCAGCGATTACGCACCGGGTCTACACGGTGAGCAGTTCTTC. This gives the protein CASDYAPGLHGEQFF.